Below are 28 T cell receptor beta chains sequenced from a single sample in a study of blood T cells in healthy people across ages. PCR was performed a second time for about 6 to 11 cycles using a sample-barcoded 5' primer and a J-beta primer mix. TCRdb processed the 5' RACE reads anew with MiXCR; each CDR3 protein has one entry. The sample consists of hundreds of thousands of distinct CDR3 sequences, 20% to 25% of them appearing once. Sequenced: blood. The receptors originated from a man in his 70s in good health.

This chain links TRBV7-2 with TRBJ2-3; D unresolved. Germline CDR1 is SGHTA and CDR2 is FQGNSA. The CDR3 contains 14 residues. V was pared by 5 bases and J by 1 base, with 10 bases between. This CDR3 reads CASSLSSRTDTQYF. The CDR3 region has the DNA TGTGCCAGCAGCCTTAGCTCGCGCACAGATACGCAGTATTTT. The whole variable domain, filled in from reference TRBV7-2 and TRBJ2-3, reads GAGVSQSPSNKVTEKGKDVELRCDPISGHTALYWYRQSLGQGLEFLIYFQGNSAPDKSGLPSDRFSAERTGGSVSTLTIQRTQQEDSAVYLCASSLSSRTDTQYFGPGTRLTVL.

In its sample, this clonotype was seen many times. The rearrangement uses TRBV29-1 and TRBJ2-3; D gene ambiguous. There are 10 residues in the CDR3. The ends were cut back, 3 bases at V and 4 bases at J, with 2 bases in the middle. Germline V gives CDR1 SQVTM, CDR2 ANQGSEA. The DNA for the CDR3 is TGCAGCGTTGAGGCAGATACGCAGTATTTT. It codes for CSVEADTQYF.

This clonotype was observed a few times. V is TRBV7-2 and J is TRBJ2-3, with 7 bases identical to TRBD1. CDR3 length: 15 amino acids. V gave up 5 bases and J gave up 2 bases; unmatched junction bases: 7. The germline gives CDR1 SGHTA, CDR2 FQGNSA. In DNA, the CDR3 is TGTGCCAGCAGCAACAGGGGAAGGGACACAGATACGCAGTATTTT. It codes for CASSNRGRDTDTQYF.

The chain carries TRBV6-5 and TRBJ2-3; D may match TRBD1 or TRBD2 (5 bases each). The CDR3 has 18 residues. Germline V gene lookup returns CDR1 MNHEY and CDR2 SVGAGI. The V gene lost 0 bases and the J gene lost 3 bases, with 19 bases spanning the gap. Written as DNA, the CDR3 is TGTGCCAGCAGTTACTCCGGGCGAGGGGCGGTTTGGACAGATACGCAGTATTTT. Residues: CASSYSGRGAVWTDTQYF.

The chain employs TRBV10-3 and TRBJ2-5; D remains unclear. This CDR3 is built from 16 residues. V was shortened by 3 bases and J by 1 base, with 15 bases between the two germline ends. The germline V gene has CDR1 ENHRY and CDR2 SYGVKD. CDR3 nucleotide sequence: TGTGCCATCAGTGAAGGGTCGCTCGGTGGCCAAGAGACCCAGTACTTC. Protein product: CAISEGSLGGQETQYF.

This clonotype was observed a handful of times. At one of its ends the junction is not consistent with the germline gene, which may arise from a read error. The chain recombines TRBV3-1 with TRBJ2-7; no reliable D call. The CDR3 length is 15 residues. Per the germline V gene, CDR1 is LGHDT and CDR2 is YNNKEL (reference sequence). CDR3 sequence reads: CASSQGAGTTYEQYF. In nucleotides, the CDR3 is TGTGCCAGCAGTCAAGGAGCAGGAACCACCTACGAGCAGTACTTC.

The genes are TRBV20-1 and TRBJ2-3; 11 nucleotides align to TRBD2. Per the germline V gene, CDR1 is DFQATT and CDR2 is SNEGSKA (reference sequence). After removal of 3 bases from V and 4 bases from J, the junction contained 9 bases not matched to a gene. The CDR3 extends over 16 amino acids. As DNA, the CDR3 is TGCAGTGCTAGCGCCATTAGTAGCGGGAGGGCAGATACGCAGTATTTT. The encoded protein is CSASAISSGRADTQYF.

The V call is TRBV6-5, the J call TRBJ1-1, with 7 bases identical to TRBD1. J was trimmed by 1 base and V by 0 bases; bases with no gene match: 5. The CDR3 spans 16 residues. The germline gives CDR1 MNHEY, CDR2 SVGAGI. The CDR3 nucleotides are TGTGCCAGCAGTTACTCGAGTGGGACAGAGAACACTGAAGCTTTCTTT. Its translation is CASSYSSGTENTEAFF.

V and J are TRBV20-1 and TRBJ2-5; D is undetermined. Trimming cost V 5 bases and J 5 bases, with 18 bases left between them. Per germline, CDR1 DFQATT and CDR2 SNEGSKA (reference sequence). The CDR3 covers 14 residues. CDR3 sequence reads: CSAYQRRAAETQYF. The CDR3 region has the DNA TGCAGTGCTTATCAACGCCGGGCGGCCGAGACCCAGTACTTC.

Only a few counts were recorded for this clonotype. The J gene is TRBJ2-1, the V gene TRBV6-1; tentatively, D is TRBD1 (5 bases). CDR1 and CDR2 (germline): MNHNS, SASEGT. The V end was cut by 7 bases, the J end by 3 bases, with 7 bases between. CDR3 length: 12 residues. The CDR3 coding sequence is TGTGCCAGCACCGACAGCTACAATGAGCAGTTCTTC. It codes for CASTDSYNEQFF.

This clonotype occurred a few times. CDR3 amino acids: CASSLIFGRDYEQYF. DNA for the CDR3: TGCGCCAGCAGCTTGATCTTTGGCAGAGATTACGAGCAGTACTTC. V is TRBV5-1 and J is TRBJ2-7, with D hard to call. V was cut by 1 base and J by 4 bases, with 15 bases left in between. The germline V gene has CDR1 SGHRS and CDR2 YFSETQ. The CDR3 runs 15 residues.

V and J are TRBV7-9 and TRBJ1-4; 9 nucleotides match TRBD1. Germline assignment: CDR1 SEHNR and CDR2 FQNEAQ (reference sequence). The V gene end was trimmed by 5 bases and the J gene end by 6 bases; junction bases not matched to a gene: 7. The CDR3 is made up of 15 amino acids. The CDR3 loop is CASSPGDRAYEKLFF. The CDR3 region has the DNA TGTGCCAGCAGCCCCGGGGACAGGGCGTATGAAAAACTGTTTTTT.

This chain connects TRBV7-9 to TRBJ1-2; D gene uncertain. Germline values: CDR1 SEHNR, CDR2 FQNEAQ (reference sequence). This CDR3 region has 16 residues. Trimming took off 2 bases at V and 1 base at J, with 14 bases between the two ends. CDR3 protein: CASSLPLIVSNYGYTF. CDR3 bases: TGTGCCAGCAGCTTACCCCTCATCGTCAGTAACTATGGCTACACCTTC. The whole variable domain, remainder taken from reference TRBV7-9 and TRBJ1-2, is DTGVSQNPRHKITKRGQNVTFRCDPISEHNRLYWYRQTLGQGPEFLTYFQNEAQLEKSRLLSDRFSAERPKGSFSTLEIQRTEQGDSAMYLCASSLPLIVSNYGYTFGSGTRLTVV.

The J gene is TRBJ2-3, the V gene TRBV6-4, with a weak D call TRBD1 (5 bases). The V gene's germline CDR1 is MRHNA and CDR2 SNTAGT. The CDR3 length is 13 residues. Trimming stripped 4 bases from V and 8 bases from J, with 13 bases between. CDR3 loop: CASSVLRGGTQYF. CDR3 sequence (DNA): TGTGCCAGCAGTGTCCTTAGGGGCGGTACGCAGTATTTT.

The chain links TRBV27 to TRBJ2-5; TRBD2 might be the D (5 bases). The CDR3 length is 16 residues. V lost 2 bases to trimming and J lost 7 bases, with 20 bases between them. Germline lookup yields CDR1 MNHEY and CDR2 SMNVEV (reference sequence). The CDR3 region is CASSLKSGLALGTQYF. The DNA for the CDR3 is TGTGCCAGCAGTTTAAAGTCGGGTCTAGCCCTGGGGACCCAGTACTTC.

This clonotype was counted many times. The chain is built from TRBV13 and TRBJ2-1; 8 bases agree with TRBD2. J was trimmed by 1 base and V by 8 bases; bases with no gene match: 4. The CDR3 runs 14 residues. Germline values: CDR1 PRHDT, CDR2 FYEKMQ (reference sequence). The CDR3 bases are TGTGCCAGCTCAAGCGGGAGATCCTACAATGAGCAGTTCTTC. It is translated as CASSSGRSYNEQFF.

The chain has TRBV27 and TRBJ2-1; TRBD2 agrees at 10 bases. The length of the CDR3 is 15 residues. Germline CDR1 and CDR2: MNHEY and SMNVEV (reference sequence). The V segment lost 3 bases and the J segment 6 bases; nucleotides outside the gene matches: 5. The DNA of the CDR3 is TGTGCCAGCAGTTTCGGGCGGACTAGCGGCAATGAGCAGTTCTTC. It is translated as CASSFGRTSGNEQFF.

As concerns this clonotype: The junction differs from germline at one of its ends, possibly a read error. The chain combines TRBV20-1 with TRBJ2-3; D might be TRBD2 (6 bases). There are 13 residues in the CDR3. The V gene's germline CDR1 is DFQATT and CDR2 SNEGSKA (reference sequence). The CDR3 DNA follows: TGCAGTGCAGCCGGAGGGAGCACAGATGCGCAGTATTTT. This sequence encodes CSAAGGSTDAQYF.

V is TRBV2 and J is TRBJ1-1; D call uncertain. The V gene lost 2 bases and the J gene lost 8 bases, with 6 bases spanning the gap. The CDR3 has 11 residues. Germline CDR1 and CDR2: SNHLY and FYNNEI. Here the CDR3 DNA reads TGTGCCAGCAGTGAATCCAGCGAAGCTTTCTTT. The encoded protein is CASSESSEAFF.

This clonotype occurred a few times. The CDR3 coding sequence is TGCGCCAGCAGCTCTCCGGCCGGGGCGGGAGGATCGGATGAGCAGTTCTTC. Encoded protein: CASSSPAGAGGSDEQFF. This chain uses TRBV5-1 with TRBJ2-5; 8 nucleotides match TRBD2. Judging by the DNA end, TRBJ2-1 fits better; the J call may be wrong. Germline assignment: CDR1 SGHRS and CDR2 YFSETQ. CDR3 length equals 17 residues.

This chain links TRBV2 with TRBJ1-5; D might be TRBD1 (6 bases). CDR3 length: 14 residues. V gave up 4 bases and J gave up 3 bases, with 10 bases separating them. Germline V gene sequence: CDR1 SNHLY, CDR2 FYNNEI. This CDR3 reads CASSVGTFNQPQHF. CDR3 DNA sequence: TGTGCCAGCAGTGTAGGGACATTCAATCAGCCCCAGCATTTT.

This sequence joins TRBV20-1 and TRBJ1-1; no firm D call. This CDR3 is 13 amino acids long. Germline V CDR1 and CDR2: DFQATT, SNEGSKA (reference sequence). Trimming stripped 0 bases from V and 2 bases from J, with 7 bases between. CDR3 in amino acids: CSARELRNTEAFF. For the CDR3, the DNA is TGCAGTGCTAGAGAATTGAGAAACACTGAAGCTTTCTTT.

The chain carries TRBV5-8 and TRBJ1-4; tentative D call: TRBD1 (5 bases). Germline V gene data show CDR1 as SGHTS and CDR2 as YDEGEE. The CDR3 has 17 amino acids. V was shortened by 2 bases and J by 0 bases, with 14 bases between the two germline ends. CDR3 residues: CASSFVRGAATNEKLFF. DNA for the CDR3: TGTGCCAGCAGCTTCGTTCGCGGGGCTGCAACTAATGAAAAACTGTTTTTT.

The CDR3 spells CASSKVNRIAYEQYF. CDR3 DNA: TGTGCCAGCAGCAAAGTTAACAGGATAGCCTACGAGCAGTACTTC. The rearrangement links TRBV21-1 to TRBJ2-7; the DNA was not compared with TRBD1, the D call given in the table. TRBV21-1 is flagged as a pseudogene. The CDR3 covers 15 residues.

This clonotype was detected only a few times. The rearrangement joins TRBV7-6 to TRBJ1-5; no reliable D call. The CDR3 is made up of 15 amino acids. CDR1 is SGHVS and CDR2 is FNYEAQ in the germline V gene. With 2 bases removed from V and 4 bases from J, the gap between germline ends came to 12 bases. CDR3 DNA sequence: TGTGCCAGCAGCTTAAGGGCAGGTCCGAATCAGCCCCAGCATTTT. Amino acids: CASSLRAGPNQPQHF.

This clonotype occurred a few times. At one end the junction does not follow the germline gene, possibly because of a read error. The chain combines TRBV6-2 or TRBV6-3 with TRBJ2-5; D possibly corresponds to TRBD2 (6 bases). This CDR3 has 16 amino acids. CDR1 is MNHEY, CDR2 SVGEGT, per germline. The CDR3 is CASTSMGSGSSNEQLF. DNA of the CDR3: TGTGCCAGCACCAGTATGGGTTCCGGGAGTTCCAATGAGCAGCTCTTC.

This clonotype was counted a few times. This chain uses TRBV7-2 with TRBJ1-1; 7 nucleotides match TRBD1. The CDR3 length is 15 residues. Trimming cost V 2 bases and J 11 bases; bases outside gene matches: 14. Germline lookup yields CDR1 SGHTA and CDR2 FQGNSA. CDR3 residues: CASSLTGTDAVEAFF. CDR3 nucleotide sequence: TGTGCCAGCAGCTTAACCGGGACAGATGCTGTGGAGGCTTTCTTT.

This clonotype was observed a few times. The V call is TRBV7-9, the J call TRBJ1-1, with unresolved D. The V end lost 4 bases, the J end lost 1 base, and 10 bases lay between the germline ends. Germline values: CDR1 SEHNR, CDR2 FQNEAQ (reference sequence). The CDR3 extends over 14 amino acids. CDR3 sequence: CASSSGAANTEAFF. CDR3 DNA sequence: TGTGCCAGCAGCTCTGGAGCGGCGAACACTGAAGCTTTCTTT.